Below, 2 T cell receptor beta chains from the same sample are listed, as sequenced in a study of T-cell memory formation after mild COVID-19. TCRdb reprocessed the 5' RACE reads via MiXCR and lists one record per CDR3 protein. The sample records roughly 340,000 distinct CDR3 sequences, about 16% being singletons. The sequenced material came from PBMCs or a T cell subset sorted from them (not recorded which). The origin of the receptors is a young man who had mild COVID-19 (a few samples of this study predate the infection). Cell type and time point are not known.

The chain combines TRBV29-1 with TRBJ2-7, with TRBD1 matching over 8 bases. This CDR3 region has 14 residues. CDR1 and CDR2 from the germline V gene are SQVTM and ANQGSEA. Losses at the gene ends were 6 bases for V and 0 bases for J; bases not matched to a gene: 7. The CDR3 DNA sequence: TGCAGCGTGCAAACAGGGGGAAGCTCCTACGAGCAGTACTTC. This gives the protein CSVQTGGSSYEQYF.

Ten or more counts support this clonotype. This chain joins TRBV12-3 or TRBV12-4 and TRBJ2-2; D is ambiguous. The germline V and J ends were trimmed by 4 bases and 1 base, with 4 bases remaining between them. The CDR3 has 13 amino acids. In DNA form, the CDR3 reads TGTGCCAGCAGTTCATGGAACACCGGGGAGCTGTTTTTT. Translation: CASSSWNTGELFF.